These T cell receptor beta chains were read from a single sample in a study of T cells in Graves' hyperthyroidism and ophthalmopathy. One entry per CDR3 protein, called by TCRdb with MiXCR from the multiplex PCR reads. The sample consists of about 59,000 distinct CDR3 sequences, approximately 53% of them appearing once. The material sequenced was blood. The receptors derive from a woman aged 60-70 years with Graves' ophthalmopathy. CDR3s include the opening cysteine and the closing phenylalanine or tryptophan. A D gene is named only where the DNA matches it firmly. Clone size is stated in some rows and not others, as once, few, many or a class when expanded.

v_call	clone_size	j_call	d_call	cdr3_aa	cdr3_nt
TRBV4-3	many	TRBJ2-3	-	CASSQEPFGGTLTDTQYF	TGCGCCAGCAGCCAAGAGCCATTTGGGGGGACTCTCACAGATACGCAGTATTTT
TRBV19	-	TRBJ1-1	-	CASSVGWRDTEAFF	TGTGCCAGTAGTGTAGGTTGGAGGGACACTGAAGCTTTCTTT
TRBV5-5	-	TRBJ2-1	-	CASSLDGTPNNEQFF	TGTGCCAGCAGCTTGGACGGGACGCCCAACAATGAGCAGTTCTTC
TRBV7-2	-	TRBJ2-7	TRBD1	CASSPGDRGRWEQYF	TGTGCCAGCAGCCCAGGGGACAGGGGGCGGTGGGAGCAGTACTTC
TRBV14	many	TRBJ2-5	-	CASSQGPWETQYF	TGTGCCAGCAGCCAAGGGCCCTGGGAGACCCAGTACTTC
TRBV27	many	TRBJ1-6	TRBD1	CASSGQVYNSPLHF	TGTGCCAGCAGTGGACAGGTTTATAATTCACCCCTCCACTTT
TRBV20-1	many	TRBJ2-5	-	CSARDEVSYQETQYF	TGCAGTGCTAGAGATGAGGTCTCCTACCAAGAGACCCAGTACTTC
TRBV4-2	-	TRBJ2-3	TRBD1	CASSLQGRTGTQYF	TGTGCCAGCAGCCTACAGGGGAGAACAGGTACGCAGTATTTT
TRBV6-2/TRBV6-3	few	TRBJ2-3	TRBD2	CASRRVPGLAQPGTDTQYF	TGTGCCAGCAGGCGGGTCCCGGGACTAGCGCAGCCGGGGACAGATACGCAGTATTTT
TRBV20-1	-	TRBJ1-1	-	CRVAREDWNTEAFF	TGCAGGGTCGCTAGGGAGGACTGGAACACTGAAGCTTTCTTT
TRBV29-1	-	TRBJ2-3	-	CSVRDWVGDTQYF	TGCAGCGTCCGGGACTGGGTTGGAGATACGCAGTATTTT
TRBV7-9	many	TRBJ2-1	TRBD2	CASSPSGGALYEQFF	TGTGCCAGCAGCCCAAGCGGGGGGGCCCTATATGAGCAGTTCTTC